This is a list of T cell receptor beta chains from one sample in a study of cytomegalovirus exposure and HLA in healthy donors. The data were produced by immunoSEQ multiplex PCR, yet TCRdb's version contains in-frame clones alone and is incomplete. Among fewer than 200,000 clones listed, around four fifths were seen once. The sample was PBMCs. All receptors derive from a man over 45 in good health and CMV-seronegative. CDR3s include the opening cysteine and the closing phenylalanine or tryptophan. Fields, in order: V gene, D gene, J gene, clone size, CDR3 protein, CDR3 DNA. A D gene is named only where the DNA matches it firmly. Clone size appears in some rows only: once, few, many, or a class for an expanded clone.

TRBV5-1	-	TRBJ1-2	-	CASSPEGEGYTF	TGCGCCAGCAGCCCGGAAGGGGAAGGCTACACCTTC
TRBV11-2	-	TRBJ1-3	-	CASSYGQPGNTIYF	TGTGCCAGCAGCTACGGACAGCCCGGAAACACCATATATTTT
TRBV7-9	TRBD1	TRBJ1-4	-	CASRRQGREKLFF	TGTGCCAGCAGACGACAGGGAAGGGAAAAACTGTTTTTT
TRBV27	TRBD2	TRBJ2-3	-	CASSFGLASTDTQYF	TGTGCCAGCAGTTTCGGACTAGCCAGCACAGATACGCAGTATTTT
TRBV7-6	TRBD2	TRBJ2-5	-	CASSSELAPQETQYF	TGTGCCAGCAGCTCGGAACTAGCGCCCCAAGAGACCCAGTACTTC
TRBV6-1	-	TRBJ2-2	-	CASKVQGITTGELFF	TGTGCCAGCAAGGTACAGGGCATTACCACCGGGGAGCTGTTTTTT
TRBV6-5	-	TRBJ2-7	-	CASSYVKTTPHYEQYF	TGTGCCAGCAGTTACGTGAAGACAACACCCCACTACGAGCAGTACTTC
TRBV7-2	-	TRBJ2-2	-	CASSLDMLAGANTGELFF	TGTGCCAGCAGCTTAGATATGCTGGCCGGGGCGAACACCGGGGAGCTGTTTTTT
TRBV2	-	TRBJ2-5	-	CASSEGSSRREQYF	TGTGCCAGCAGTGAAGGGTCTAGCCGTCGGGAGCAGTACTTC
TRBV19	-	TRBJ2-3	-	CASSIETGRDTQYF	TGTGCCAGTAGTATAGAAACAGGCCGAGATACGCAGTATTTT
TRBV19	TRBD1	TRBJ2-2	-	CASSYGGTGINTGELFF	TGTGCCAGTAGTTATGGAGGGACAGGGATAAACACCGGGGAGCTGTTTTTT
TRBV7-8	-	TRBJ2-1	few	CASSLAGEWSYNEQFF	TGTGCCAGCAGCTTAGCAGGGGAATGGTCCTACAATGAGCAGTTCTTC
TRBV5-4	TRBD2	TRBJ2-1	-	CASSPGVAGGPSYNEQFF	TGTGCCAGCAGCCCTGGCGTGGCGGGGGGCCCCTCCTACAATGAGCAGTTCTTC
TRBV5-5	TRBD2	TRBJ2-7	-	CASSTSGTSLSSYEQYF	TGTGCCAGCAGCACCAGCGGGACTAGCTTGAGCTCCTACGAGCAGTACTTC
TRBV7-2	-	TRBJ2-1	-	CASSLGSSYNEQFF	TGTGCCAGCAGCTTAGGGAGCTCCTACAATGAGCAGTTCTTC
TRBV28	-	TRBJ1-2	-	CASSFVTRNYGYTF	TGTGCCAGCAGTTTCGTAACACGTAACTATGGCTACACCTTC
TRBV5-1	TRBD2	TRBJ2-3	once	CASSLARIAGSTDTQYF	TGCGCCAGCAGCTTGGCCAGGATAGCGGGAAGCACAGATACGCAGTATTTT
TRBV7-9	-	TRBJ1-1	-	CASTGQGLTEAFF	TGTGCCAGTACGGGCCAGGGGCTGACTGAAGCTTTCTTT
TRBV5-4	-	TRBJ2-2	few	CASSSQRLNTGELFF	TGTGCCAGCAGCTCGCAAAGACTTAACACCGGGGAGCTGTTTTTT
TRBV11-3	TRBD2	TRBJ2-2	few	CASSLIAGVPGELFF	TGTGCCAGCAGCCTTATAGCGGGAGTGCCCGGGGAGCTGTTTTTT
TRBV5-1	-	TRBJ2-6	-	CASSPRSSGANVLTF	TGCGCCAGCAGCCCGAGGAGCTCTGGGGCCAACGTCCTGACTTTC
TRBV18	-	TRBJ2-7	few	CASSRTKGEQYF	TGTGCCAGCTCACGGACTAAAGGGGAGCAGTACTTC
TRBV7-3	-	TRBJ1-1	-	CASSWSQDTEAFF	TGTGCCAGCTCGTGGTCCCAGGACACTGAAGCTTTCTTT
TRBV7-9	-	TRBJ2-3	-	CSSSLATGRSDTQYF	TGTTCCAGCAGCTTAGCGACAGGGAGGTCAGATACGCAGTATTTT
TRBV7-2	-	TRBJ1-6	-	CASSFSVDSPLHF	TGTGCCAGCAGCTTCAGCGTGGATTCACCCCTCCACTTT
TRBV28	-	TRBJ2-7	-	CASSPRSGSDYEQYF	TGTGCCAGCAGTCCGAGGTCTGGGAGTGACTACGAGCAGTACTTC
TRBV19	TRBD1	TRBJ2-4	-	CASNGTGENIQYF	TGTGCCAGTAACGGGACAGGGGAAAACATTCAGTACTTC